These 26 T cell receptor beta chains were all obtained from the same sample, sequenced in a study of T cell responses to AZD1222 COVID-19 vaccine. The assay was immunoSEQ multiplex PCR, and TCRdb's table has in-frame clones only and misses some. The data contain about 68,000 clones, about 88% of them seen just once; the ten biggest clones take up 7.5% to 9.5%. The sequencing used peripheral blood, collected on day 0 of AZD1222 vaccination. These TCRs come from an adult in good health.

This chain joins TRBV4-1 and TRBJ1-2, with D possibly TRBD1 on 6 matching bases. CDR3 size: 14 residues. With 2 bases removed from V and 13 bases from J, the gap between germline ends came to 20 bases. Germline loops: CDR1 MGHRA, CDR2 YSYEKL. In nucleotides, the CDR3 is TGCGCCAGCAGCCAAACTACGGTTGACGGGGACATCACCTTC. This codes for CASSQTTVDGDITF.

The rearrangement links TRBV2 to TRBJ1-6; 7 nucleotides line up with TRBD1. V lost 3 bases to trimming and J lost 10 bases; unmatched junction nucleotides: 6. The germline CDR1 and CDR2 sequences are SNHLY and FYNNEI. This CDR3 region has 14 residues. The CDR3 reads CASSERGHGSPLHF. DNA of the CDR3: TGTGCCAGCAGTGAGAGGGGGCATGGGTCACCCCTCCACTTT.

In this sample, this clone turned up a few times. CDR3 sequence reads: CASSDRGPSHNSPLHF. As DNA, the CDR3 is TGTGCCAGCAGCGACAGGGGACCGTCGCATAATTCACCCCTCCACTTT. V and J are TRBV27 and TRBJ1-6; 8 bases align to TRBD1. Germline V CDR1 and CDR2: MNHEY, SMNVEV (reference sequence). The CDR3 consists of 16 residues. The V and J ends lost 6 bases and 5 bases, in that order; junction bases with no gene match: 9.

The V and J genes are TRBV5-1 and TRBJ2-1, with a possible D match to TRBD2 (5 bases). Deletions cut 7 bases from V and 5 bases from J, with 19 bases between. This CDR3 contains 15 residues. Germline V gene data show CDR1 as SGHRS and CDR2 as YFSETQ. The CDR3 protein is CASALLGGQNNEQFF. In DNA form, the CDR3 reads TGCGCCAGCGCCCTCCTGGGCGGGCAAAACAATGAGCAGTTCTTC. The variable domain in full, with the rest retrieved from reference TRBV5-1 and TRBJ2-1, is KAGVTQTPRYLIKTRGQQVTLSCSPISGHRSVSWYQQTPGQGLQFLFEYFSETQRNKGNFPGRFSGRQFSNSRSEMNVSTLELGDSALYLCASALLGGQNNEQFFGPGTRLTVL.

This chain links TRBV4-1 with TRBJ2-1; 10 bases map to TRBD2. The CDR3 sequence is 15 residues long. Trimming cost V 6 bases and J 9 bases; bases outside gene matches: 11. Germline CDR1 reads MGHRA; CDR2 reads YSYEKL. Here the CDR3 DNA reads TGCGCCAGCAGATCTCTAGCGGGAGTCGGGGTTGAGCAGTTCTTC. It encodes CASRSLAGVGVEQFF.

The chain is built from TRBV10-3 and TRBJ1-2; 10 positions match TRBD1. The ends lost 10 bases at V and 6 bases at J; junction bases unmatched: 11. From germline, CDR1 is ENHRY and CDR2 SYGVKD. CDR3 size: 14 residues. CDR3 residues: CANGGGQGPDGYTF. Here the CDR3 DNA reads TGTGCCAACGGAGGGGGACAGGGGCCGGATGGCTACACCTTC.

The J gene is TRBJ2-2, the V gene TRBV5-1, with D possibly being TRBD2 (5 bases). This CDR3 region has 14 residues. Germline V gives CDR1 SGHRS, CDR2 YFSETQ. V lost 6 bases and J lost 1, with 10 bases in between. The CDR3 DNA reads as TGCGCCAGCAACCCAGCGGTGAACACCGGGGAGCTGTTTTTT. Translating gives CASNPAVNTGELFF.

The gene calls are TRBV4-1 and TRBJ2-5; 10 bases agree with TRBD2. The trim removed 1 base at V and 5 bases at J, leaving 10 bases unmatched. Germline CDR1 and CDR2: MGHRA and YSYEKL. The CDR3 has 17 amino acids. The CDR3 DNA sequence: TGCGCCAGCAGCCAAGGGGGGCCTAGCGGGAGCTCGGAGACCCAGTACTTC. Translating gives CASSQGGPSGSSETQYF.

The chain combines TRBV30 with TRBJ1-1; D not certain. This CDR3 comprises 11 residues. V dropped 8 bases and J dropped 1 base, with 8 bases sitting between them. Looked up from germline, CDR1 is GTSNPN and CDR2 is SVGIG (reference sequence). In DNA form, the CDR3 reads TGTGCCAGAGGGCGGAACACTGAAGCTTTCTTT. Its translation: CARGRNTEAFF.

In the case of this clone: Likely a read error: the CDR3 ends without its conserved phenylalanine or tryptophan. V gene TRBV3-1 (or the pseudogene TRBV3-2) combines with J gene TRBJ1-2; no clear D. Germline-derived CDR1 and CDR2 are LGHDT and YNNKEL (reference sequence). The length of the CDR3 is 15 residues. V was shortened by 1 base and J by 8 bases, with 17 bases between the two germline ends. CDR3 bases: TGTGCCAGCAGCCAAGGTCATGGTGAGGCCTGGGGCTACACCCTC. Translation: CASSQGHGEAWGYTL.

There are a few counts of this clone. V usage is TRBV20-1 and J usage is TRBJ1-1; D possibly corresponds to TRBD1 (5 bases). The CDR3 runs 11 residues. Germline CDR1 is DFQATT and CDR2 is SNEGSKA (reference sequence). V gave up 6 bases and J gave up 3 bases, with 8 bases separating them. CDR3 protein: CSAAGDTEAFF. CDR3 sequence (DNA): TGCAGTGCAGCGGGGGACACTGAAGCTTTCTTT.

The rearrangement joins TRBV14 to TRBJ1-2; the match to TRBD1 covers 7 bases. The V gene end was trimmed by 0 bases and the J gene end by 10 bases; junction bases not matched to a gene: 11. CDR3 size: 15 residues. Germline loops: CDR1 SGHDN, CDR2 FVKESK. CDR3 protein: CASSQDEEQGNDYTF. For the CDR3, the DNA is TGTGCCAGCAGCCAAGATGAGGAACAGGGGAATGACTACACCTTC.

The chain has TRBV6-5 and TRBJ1-5; TRBD1 matches 8 bases. The V gene's germline CDR1 is MNHEY and CDR2 SVGAGI. The CDR3 is made up of 14 amino acids. The ends lost 10 bases at V and 2 bases at J; junction bases unmatched: 7. CDR3 sequence: CATEDRAGNQPQHF. The CDR3 coding sequence is TGTGCCACCGAGGACAGGGCAGGCAATCAGCCCCAGCATTTT.

The rearrangement joins TRBV5-8 to TRBJ1-5; possible D gene TRBD1, 5 bases. From germline, CDR1 is SGHTS and CDR2 YDEGEE. The CDR3 totals 15 residues. V gave up 4 bases and J gave up 4 bases, with 15 bases separating them. The DNA of the CDR3 is TGTGCCAGCAGCCTCCGGGACGGAGGAAATCAGCCCCAGCATTTT. Residues: CASSLRDGGNQPQHF.

In its sample, this clone was seen once. As DNA, the CDR3 is TGTGCCAGCAGTTACTCGAAAGGGAGCACAGATACGCAGTATTTT. It specifies CASSYSKGSTDTQYF. This sequence joins TRBV6-2 or TRBV6-3 and TRBJ2-3; D is ambiguous. Germline assignment: CDR1 MNHEY and CDR2 SVGEGT. The ends were cut back, 0 bases at V and 0 bases at J, with 7 bases in the middle. The CDR3 sequence is 15 residues long.

The rearrangement uses TRBV10-3 and TRBJ1-1; D gene unclear. V was shortened by 3 bases and J by 1 base, with 9 bases between the two germline ends. The CDR3 is 14 amino acids. Germline V gene sequence: CDR1 ENHRY, CDR2 SYGVKD. CDR3 region: CAISEGGRNTEAFF. In nucleotides, the CDR3 is TGTGCCATCAGTGAAGGTGGCAGGAACACTGAAGCTTTCTTT.

The chain employs TRBV20-1 and TRBJ1-2; D is uncertain. The CDR3 loop spans 11 amino acids. Deletions cut 0 bases from V and 4 bases from J, with 3 bases between. Germline assignment: CDR1 DFQATT and CDR2 SNEGSKA (reference sequence). The CDR3 DNA sequence: TGCAGTGCTAGAGACCTCTATGGCTACACCTTC. Its protein product is CSARDLYGYTF.

This clone was counted once. This rearrangement joins TRBV6-6 to TRBJ1-5; D remains ambiguous. With 0 bases removed from V and 7 bases from J, the gap between germline ends came to 7 bases. This CDR3 is 13 amino acids long. Germline CDR1 reads MNHNY; CDR2 reads SVGAGI (reference sequence). CDR3 sequence reads: CASSYSKEQPQHF. The CDR3 DNA reads as TGTGCCAGCAGTTACTCGAAGGAACAGCCCCAGCATTTT.

The chain couples TRBV19 to TRBJ2-5, with TRBD1 matching over 8 bases. Germline CDR1 LNHDA, CDR2 SQIVND (reference sequence). V shed 3 bases and J 5 bases; nucleotides not matched to a gene: 2. The CDR3 is 13 residues long. The CDR3 region is CASSMDRAETQYF. The CDR3 DNA reads TGTGCCAGTAGTATGGACAGGGCCGAGACCCAGTACTTC.

J is TRBJ1-4 and V is TRBV18, with 8 bases that match TRBD1. The junction had 7 bases not matched to a gene; V was cut back by 6 bases and J by 7 bases. CDR3 length: 14 amino acids. The germline CDR1 and CDR2 sequences are KGHSH and LQKENI. The CDR3 nucleotides are TGTGCCAGCTCCCCTGGCCAGGGGGCTGAAAAACTGTTTTTT. It codes for CASSPGQGAEKLFF.

J is TRBJ2-3 and V is TRBV18; 7 positions agree with TRBD1. The germline gives CDR1 KGHSH, CDR2 LQKENI. V was pared by 7 bases and J by 4 bases, with 2 bases of the junction left unmatched. The CDR3 consists of 12 residues. The CDR3 DNA sequence: TGTGCCAGCTTAACAGGGGCAGATACGCAGTATTTT. Its protein is CASLTGADTQYF.

The chain joins TRBV9 to TRBJ2-1; D gene ambiguous. Germline loops: CDR1 SGDLS, CDR2 YYNGEE. Trimming stripped 0 bases from V and 6 bases from J, with 16 bases between. The CDR3 runs to 16 residues. The CDR3 DNA follows: TGTGCCAGCAGCGTAGAAGATAGCATCGGGCCCAATGAGCAGTTCTTC. Translating gives CASSVEDSIGPNEQFF.

The genes are TRBV19 and TRBJ1-5; 8 bases are shared with TRBD1. This CDR3 spans 15 amino acids. Germline assignment: CDR1 LNHDA and CDR2 SQIVND (reference sequence). V lost 3 bases and J lost 4; bases outside the gene matches: 5. CDR3 sequence (DNA): TGTGCCAGTAGTATTGGACAGGGAGGGAATCAGCCCCAGCATTTT. Translated: CASSIGQGGNQPQHF.

In this sample, this clone turned up a few times. The rearrangement joins TRBV18 to TRBJ1-1; maybe TRBD1 (5 bases). The V and J ends lost 2 bases and 11 bases respectively, with 18 bases between them. Germline lookup yields CDR1 KGHSH and CDR2 LQKENI. CDR3 size: 14 residues. The CDR3 region is CASSPSGPFLGAFF. CDR3 nucleotides: TGTGCCAGCTCACCATCGGGACCCTTTCTTGGGGCTTTCTTT.

The gene calls are TRBV6-4 and TRBJ2-6; tentatively, D is TRBD2 (6 bases). CDR3 length: 15 residues. CDR1 is MRHNA, CDR2 SNTAGT, per germline. V gave up 6 bases and J gave up 4 bases, with 13 bases separating them. The CDR3 spells CASSARAGGANVLTF. DNA of the CDR3: TGTGCCAGCAGCGCCAGGGCGGGGGGGGCCAACGTCCTGACTTTC.

The rearrangement links TRBV27 to TRBJ1-6, with D hard to call. The CDR3 has 13 amino acids. V lost 5 bases and J lost 10, with 12 bases in between. Germline-derived CDR1 and CDR2 are MNHEY and SMNVEV (reference sequence). The CDR3 DNA sequence: TGTGCCAGCAGTCCGGTATCGTACTCACCCCTCCACTTT. Encoded protein: CASSPVSYSPLHF.